These 26 T cell receptor beta chains share one sample of origin, sequenced in a study of blood T cell repertoires in COVID-19. The data were produced by immunoSEQ multiplex PCR, yet TCRdb's version contains in-frame clones alone and is incomplete. The sample includes approximately 140,000 clones, approximately 90% seen only once; the top ten take roughly 4%. Specimen: peripheral blood. These TCRs come from a woman between 35 and 50 years old with acute or convalescent COVID-19.

In this sample, this clone turned up once. This sequence joins TRBV7-6 and TRBJ2-5; TRBD1 aligns across 10 bases. Looked up from germline, CDR1 is SGHVS and CDR2 is FNYEAQ. J gave up 0 bases and V 3 bases, and 4 bases lay outside the gene matches. CDR3 size: 16 residues. The CDR3 here is CASSFRTGGNQETQYF. The DNA of the CDR3 is TGTGCCAGCAGCTTCCGGACAGGGGGGAACCAAGAGACCCAGTACTTC.

V gene TRBV30 combines with J gene TRBJ1-2; a possible D gene is TRBD1 (5 bases). CDR3 length equals 11 residues. Germline V gives CDR1 GTSNPN, CDR2 SVGIG (reference sequence). V was trimmed by 5 bases and J by 2 bases, leaving 6 bases between them. The CDR3 DNA follows: TGTGCCTGGGCAGGGAACTATGGCTACACCTTC. Translation gives CAWAGNYGYTF.

The chain joins TRBV6-5 to TRBJ1-6; possibly TRBD1 for D (6 bases). The CDR3 length is 16 residues. Germline loops: CDR1 MNHEY, CDR2 SVGAGI. Trimming removed 0 bases from V and 8 bases from J, with 14 bases in between. CDR3 bases: TGTGCCAGCAGTTACTCGAGGGACAATTTCTATTCACCCCTCCACTTT. As protein: CASSYSRDNFYSPLHF.

This chain connects TRBV21-1 to TRBJ2-3; the table names TRBD2, a call not compared with the DNA. TRBV21-1 is labeled a pseudogene. The CDR3 sequence is 17 residues long. The DNA for the CDR3 is TGTGCCAGCAGCAAAGACAGGTTGCGGGAGGCCCCAGATACGCAGTATTTT. Its translation: CASSKDRLREAPDTQYF.

The chain joins TRBV19 to TRBJ2-7; D perhaps matches TRBD1 (5 bases). Trimming pared 6 bases from V and 2 bases from J, leaving 14 bases between. CDR1 is LNHDA and CDR2 is SQIVND in the germline V gene (reference sequence). The CDR3 is 14 residues long. The CDR3, as DNA: TGTGCCAGTAGGTCAAGGGGATCCCCCTACGAGCAGTACTTC. It yields the protein CASRSRGSPYEQYF.

The rearrangement joins TRBV3-1 (or the pseudogene TRBV3-2) to TRBJ1-1; D ambiguous. The CDR3 sequence is 16 residues long. Per germline, CDR1 LGHDT and CDR2 YNNKEL (reference sequence). The germline V and J ends were trimmed by 3 bases and 4 bases, with 18 bases remaining between them. The CDR3 sequence: CASSQGGMAVSTEAFF. CDR3 in DNA: TGTGCCAGCAGCCAGGGAGGTATGGCGGTCAGCACTGAAGCTTTCTTT.

The gene calls are TRBV19 and TRBJ2-1; D gene unclear. This CDR3 spans 16 amino acids. Trimming cost V 1 base and J 1 base, with 11 bases left between them. CDR1 is LNHDA, CDR2 SQIVND, per germline (reference sequence). CDR3: CASSIGATRSYNEQFF. The CDR3 DNA is TGTGCCAGTAGTATAGGGGCAACAAGATCCTACAATGAGCAGTTCTTC.

V and J are TRBV11-2 and TRBJ2-1; 7 nucleotides match TRBD1. Germline V gene sequence: CDR1 SGHAT, CDR2 FQNNGV. V gave up 6 bases and J gave up 4 bases; unmatched junction bases: 3. The CDR3 totals 13 residues. CDR3 DNA: TGTGCCAGCAGTTGGGACAGTTACAATGAGCAGTTCTTC. Translated: CASSWDSYNEQFF.

This clone appeared a few times. J is TRBJ2-5 and V is TRBV7-2, with TRBD2 matching over 9 bases. The length of the CDR3 is 17 residues. In germline, CDR1 is SGHTA, CDR2 FQGNSA. Unmatched junction bases numbered 11, after V lost 1 base and J lost 5 bases. DNA of the CDR3: TGTGCCAGCAGCTTAGTGGGGGCGGGGGGGCCGATGGAGACCCAGTACTTC. It specifies CASSLVGAGGPMETQYF.

The V gene is TRBV6-4, the J gene TRBJ2-5; TRBD2 is a possible D gene (6 bases). Germline CDR1 reads MRHNA; CDR2 reads SNTAGT. The CDR3 is made up of 15 amino acids. The ends were cut back, 6 bases at V and 4 bases at J, with 18 bases in the middle. CDR3 in amino acids: CASSPLQAEGETQYF. The CDR3 nucleotides read TGTGCCAGCAGCCCCTTACAAGCGGAGGGAGAGACCCAGTACTTC.

This chain links TRBV5-4 with TRBJ2-7; 7 positions agree with TRBD1. V trimming: 7 bases; J trimming: 3 bases; junction bases outside the gene matches: 10. The germline gives CDR1 SGHNT, CDR2 YYREEE (reference sequence). CDR3 size: 14 residues. The CDR3 loop is CASSRDRGFYEQYF. CDR3 coding DNA: TGTGCCAGCTCGAGGGACAGAGGTTTCTACGAGCAGTACTTC.

A word on this clone: Other DNA sequences in the same sample also yield this CDR3. The chain employs TRBV30 and TRBJ1-3; TRBD1 is a possible D gene (6 bases). Trimming took off 3 bases at V and 2 bases at J, with 8 bases between the two ends. CDR3 length: 13 residues. CDR1 and CDR2 from the germline V gene are GTSNPN and SVGIG (reference sequence). CDR3 loop: CAWSRTAGNTIYF. The CDR3 DNA reads TGTGCCTGGAGCCGGACAGCTGGAAACACCATATATTTT.

This clone was seen once. The rearrangement links TRBV2 to TRBJ1-4; TRBD1 might be the D (6 bases). Trimming left V 5 bases short and J 6 bases short, with 13 bases between. CDR1 SNHLY and CDR2 FYNNEI come from the germline V gene. There are 14 residues in the CDR3. Written as DNA, the CDR3 is TGTGCCAGCAGTAGACAGGTCTGGGATGAAAAACTGTTTTTT. Translation: CASSRQVWDEKLFF.

The genes are TRBV7-8 and TRBJ1-2; 8 bases fit TRBD1. Germline V gene data show CDR1 as SGHVS and CDR2 as FQNEAQ. CDR3 size: 17 residues. With V trimmed by 1 base and J by 1 base, 8 bases remained unmatched. The CDR3 DNA is TGTGCCAGCAGCTTAGTTTTGCAGGGGGCCCATAACTATGGCTACACCTTC. Translated: CASSLVLQGAHNYGYTF.

V gene TRBV21-1 combines with J gene TRBJ1-1; the tabulated D call, TRBD1, remains unverified against the DNA. TRBV21-1 is shown as a pseudogene. This CDR3 is 17 amino acids long. CDR3 in amino acids: CASNSPGQGREDTEAFF. The DNA for the CDR3 is TGTGCCAGCAACTCACCGGGACAGGGAAGGGAGGACACTGAAGCTTTCTTT.

V and J are TRBV4-1 and TRBJ2-5; possible D gene TRBD2, 6 bases. The V gene lost 1 base and the J gene lost 1 base, with 10 bases spanning the gap. Germline V gives CDR1 MGHRA, CDR2 YSYEKL. The CDR3 has 15 amino acids. CDR3 sequence (DNA): TGCGCCAGCAGCCAAGCGGGAGCCATCCAAGAGACCCAGTACTTC. Protein: CASSQAGAIQETQYF.

This chain uses TRBV3-1 (or the pseudogene TRBV3-2) with TRBJ1-3, with TRBD1 matching 8 bases. Germline assignment: CDR1 LGHDT and CDR2 YNNKEL (reference sequence). This CDR3 comprises 18 residues. V trimming: 4 bases; J trimming: 2 bases; junction bases outside the gene matches: 13. The CDR3 DNA is TGTGCCAGCAGCCCCGGACAGGGAATTATTGAGCCTGGAAACACCATATATTTT. Amino acid sequence: CASSPGQGIIEPGNTIYF.

The chain carries TRBV19 and TRBJ2-7, with 9 bases aligning to TRBD1. V dropped 3 bases and J dropped 2; count of bases not matched to a gene: 2. CDR3 length: 14 amino acids. Germline values: CDR1 LNHDA, CDR2 SQIVND (reference sequence). The DNA of the CDR3 is TGTGCCAGTAGTATCCGGACAGGGGCCTACGAGCAGTACTTC. It specifies CASSIRTGAYEQYF. Full variable domain (missing parts from reference TRBV19 and TRBJ2-7): DGGITQSPKYLFRKEGQNVTLSCEQNLNHDAMYWYRQDPGQGLRLIYYSQIVNDFQKGDIAEGYSVSREKKESFPLTVTSAQKNPTAFYLCASSIRTGAYEQYFGPGTRLTVT.

This chain connects TRBV5-1 to TRBJ2-1; 9 bases are a match to TRBD2. Germline V gene data show CDR1 as SGHRS and CDR2 as YFSETQ. The CDR3 is 15 residues long. With V trimmed by 4 bases and J by 9 bases, 11 bases remained unmatched. Here the CDR3 DNA reads TGCGCCAGCAGCGGAGCGGGGGGTTTGAGTGGTGAGCAGTTCTTC. This gives the protein CASSGAGGLSGEQFF.

This chain links TRBV10-3 with TRBJ1-2; 7 nucleotides match TRBD1. This CDR3 region has 14 residues. V trimming: 2 bases; J trimming: 4 bases; junction bases outside the gene matches: 4. Germline V CDR1 and CDR2: ENHRY, SYGVKD. The DNA of the CDR3 is TGTGCCATCAGTGAGACGACAGGGAGCTATGGCTACACCTTC. The encoded protein is CAISETTGSYGYTF.

The chain combines TRBV5-4 with TRBJ1-1; 8 bases are a match to TRBD1. Germline CDR1 SGHNT, CDR2 YYREEE (reference sequence). This CDR3 region has 18 residues. J gave up 8 bases and V 4 bases, and 22 bases lay outside the gene matches. CDR3 DNA sequence: TGTGCCAGCAGCCCCCCAGGGGGCCGGGACAGTCACATAAACGAAGCTTTCTTT. Amino acids: CASSPPGGRDSHINEAFF.

The gene calls are TRBV5-8 and TRBJ1-3; D not certain. V lost 4 bases to trimming and J lost 5 bases, with 10 bases between them. This CDR3 is 13 amino acids long. Germline lookup yields CDR1 SGHTS and CDR2 YDEGEE. CDR3 nucleotides: TGTGCCAGCAGCGAGGCCTTTAGAAACACCATATATTTT. It is translated as CASSEAFRNTIYF.

This clone was found once. The V call is TRBV3-1 (or the pseudogene TRBV3-2), the J call TRBJ2-7; D not certain. The CDR3 sequence is 13 residues long. Between the trimmed V and J ends, which lost 1 base and 3 bases, there was a span of 7 bases. CDR1 LGHDT and CDR2 YNNKEL come from the germline V gene (reference sequence). The DNA for the CDR3 is TGTGCCAGCAGCCAAGGGGCAGTCTACGAGCAGTACTTC. This gives the protein CASSQGAVYEQYF.

This clone was observed once. This rearrangement joins TRBV4-2 to TRBJ2-1, with TRBD2 matching 8 bases. Germline CDR1 and CDR2: LGHNA and YNFKEQ. The length of the CDR3 is 17 residues. V was clipped by 4 bases and J by 5 bases; unmatched bases: 13. In DNA, the CDR3 is TGTGCCAGCAGCCCACTTACTATGGGACTAGTAAACAATGAGCAGTTCTTC. Translated: CASSPLTMGLVNNEQFF.

The J gene is TRBJ2-5, the V gene TRBV9, with TRBD1 identical over 10 bases. Germline V gene lookup returns CDR1 SGDLS and CDR2 YYNGEE. The CDR3 consists of 16 residues. Trimming took 3 bases from V and 3 from J; bases not matched to a gene: 8. CDR3 amino acids: CASSEQPGQGKETQYF. CDR3 DNA: TGTGCCAGCAGCGAGCAACCGGGACAGGGGAAAGAGACCCAGTACTTC.

This sequence joins TRBV7-2 and TRBJ1-6; TRBD1 is a possible D gene (6 bases). V was trimmed by 3 bases and J by 9 bases, leaving 24 bases between them. Germline V gene data show CDR1 as SGHTA and CDR2 as FQGNSA. This CDR3 comprises 18 residues. CDR3 residues: CASSFPPGDTAVGSPLHF. DNA of the CDR3: TGTGCCAGCAGCTTTCCCCCCGGGGACACGGCTGTAGGTTCACCCCTCCACTTT.